The 14 T cell receptor beta chains in this list originate from one sample, sequenced in a study of control samples from healthy donors and cancer patients. Sequencing was performed with immunoSEQ multiplex PCR; in TCRdb, only in-frame clones are kept and a portion is missing. Here the sample spans about 140,000 clones, roughly 94% being singletons. The sequenced material came from blood. Every receptor here comes from a man aged 40-55 years in good health.

The V and J genes are TRBV4-3 and TRBJ2-3, with a weak D call TRBD2 (6 bases). Trimming removed 0 bases from V and 4 bases from J, with 17 bases in between. Looked up from germline, CDR1 is LGHNA and CDR2 is YSLEER. The CDR3 totals 17 residues. The CDR3 here is CASSQDGTSWGSDTQYF. Here the CDR3 DNA reads TGCGCCAGCAGCCAAGATGGGACTTCATGGGGCTCAGATACGCAGTATTTT.

This chain uses TRBV7-9 with TRBJ2-5, with TRBD2 as a possible D gene (5 bases). The V end was cut by 5 bases, the J end by 7 bases, with 11 bases between. In germline, CDR1 is SEHNR, CDR2 FQNEAQ (reference sequence). This CDR3 has 12 residues. Here the CDR3 reads CASSDGGGTQYF. The CDR3 coding sequence is TGTGCCAGCAGCGATGGAGGTGGGACCCAGTACTTC. Drawing the rest from reference TRBV7-9 and TRBJ2-5, the complete variable domain is DTGVSQNPRHKITKRGQNVTFRCDPISEHNRLYWYRQTLGQGPEFLTYFQNEAQLEKSRLLSDRFSAERPKGSFSTLEIQRTEQGDSAMYLCASSDGGGTQYFGPGTRLLVL.

V usage is TRBV11-2 and J usage is TRBJ1-1, with D uncertain. Trimming left V 1 base short and J 4 bases short, with 16 bases between. There are 16 residues in the CDR3. The germline V gene encodes CDR1 SGHAT and CDR2 FQNNGV. The CDR3 reads CASSLVQTRKGTEAFF. The CDR3 DNA is TGTGCCAGCAGCTTAGTCCAAACCAGGAAGGGCACTGAAGCTTTCTTT. The variable domain in full, completed from reference TRBV11-2 and TRBJ1-1, reads EAGVAQSPRYKIIEKRQSVAFWCNPISGHATLYWYQQILGQGPKLLIQFQNNGVVDDSQLPKDRFSAERLKGVDSTLKIQPAKLEDSAVYLCASSLVQTRKGTEAFFGQGTRLTVV.

The J gene is TRBJ2-1, the V gene TRBV24-1, with D tentatively TRBD1 or TRBD2 (5 bases each). Germline CDR1 reads KGHDR; CDR2 reads SFDVKD. The V gene lost 1 base and the J gene lost 1 base, with 16 bases spanning the gap. The CDR3 covers 18 residues. The CDR3 bases are TGTGCCACCAGTGATTTTTCCGGGGACGGCCTTTCCTACAATGAGCAGTTCTTC. Residues: CATSDFSGDGLSYNEQFF.

Note on this clone: This CDR3 fails to terminate in the conserved phenylalanine or tryptophan, so it likely reflects a read error. The limits of the CDR3 on the DNA are not certain, so only TCRdb's listed CDR3 is given. The V call is TRBV2, the J call TRBJ1-2. Ends included, the CDR3 has 11 residues. CDR1 is SNHLY and CDR2 is FYNNEI in the germline V gene. The CDR3 is CASSNRSLLLT.

The chain joins TRBV9 to TRBJ1-1; D might be TRBD1 (5 bases). The CDR3 is 16 amino acids. Germline V gene data show CDR1 as SGDLS and CDR2 as YYNGEE. V gave up 2 bases and J gave up 4 bases, with 18 bases separating them. CDR3 bases: TGTGCCAGCAGCGTCACGGAGGGGCCTCGGGGCACTGAAGCTTTCTTT. Residues: CASSVTEGPRGTEAFF.

The genes are TRBV7-9 and TRBJ1-1; a weak D match, TRBD1 (5 bases). Germline loops: CDR1 SEHNR, CDR2 FQNEAQ (reference sequence). Trimming removed 7 bases at V and 4 bases at J, with 13 bases between. CDR3 size: 13 residues. The DNA of the CDR3 is TGTGCCAGCACCGCGGGGACGGCCACTGAAGCTTTCTTT. Protein product: CASTAGTATEAFF.

This chain joins TRBV6-2 or TRBV6-3 and TRBJ1-1; D unclear. The CDR3 sequence is 15 residues long. Germline lookup yields CDR1 MNHEY and CDR2 SVGEGT. The V end was cut by 6 bases, the J end by 1 base, with 15 bases between. As DNA, the CDR3 is TGTGCCAGCAGCTCCCGGAGGCGCACGAACACTGAAGCTTTCTTT. Its translation is CASSSRRRTNTEAFF.

This clone occurred once. This chain uses TRBV27 with TRBJ2-7, with D perhaps given as TRBD1 or TRBD2 (9 bases each). Trimming pared 4 bases from V and 0 bases from J, leaving 22 bases between. Germline lookup yields CDR1 MNHEY and CDR2 SMNVEV (reference sequence). The length of the CDR3 is 18 residues. The CDR3 region is CASSSQGASSGVSYEQYF. Written as DNA, the CDR3 is TGTGCCAGCAGTTCACAGGGGGCTTCTAGCGGGGTCTCCTACGAGCAGTACTTC.

This sequence joins TRBV5-1 and TRBJ1-2, with D hard to call. This CDR3 comprises 13 residues. V lost 0 bases and J 0 bases, leaving 3 bases between the germline ends. Germline V gene sequence: CDR1 SGHRS, CDR2 YFSETQ. The CDR3 region is CASSLESNYGYTF. As DNA, the CDR3 is TGCGCCAGCAGCTTGGAGTCTAACTATGGCTACACCTTC. The complete variable domain, with remaining parts taken from reference TRBV5-1 and TRBJ1-2, reads KAGVTQTPRYLIKTRGQQVTLSCSPISGHRSVSWYQQTPGQGLQFLFEYFSETQRNKGNFPGRFSGRQFSNSRSEMNVSTLELGDSALYLCASSLESNYGYTFGSGTRLTVV.

The J gene is TRBJ1-2, the V gene TRBV5-1, with TRBD1 matching over 9 bases. The CDR3 runs to 14 residues. The J segment lost 4 bases and the V segment lost 0 bases, leaving 1 base of the junction unmatched. Germline-derived CDR1 and CDR2 are SGHRS and YFSETQ. As DNA, the CDR3 is TGCGCCAGCAGCTTGGGGGACAGGGCCTATGGCTACACCTTC. Protein sequence: CASSLGDRAYGYTF. Full variable domain (missing parts from reference TRBV5-1 and TRBJ1-2): KAGVTQTPRYLIKTRGQQVTLSCSPISGHRSVSWYQQTPGQGLQFLFEYFSETQRNKGNFPGRFSGRQFSNSRSEMNVSTLELGDSALYLCASSLGDRAYGYTFGSGTRLTVV.

The rearrangement joins TRBV5-6 to TRBJ2-2; 7 bases match TRBD1. CDR3 size: 17 residues. Germline CDR1 SGHDT, CDR2 YYEEEE. Trimming at V came to 0 bases and at J to 0 bases, leaving 5 bases not matched to a gene. The CDR3 sequence is CASSLALTGANTGELFF. For the CDR3, the DNA is TGTGCCAGCAGCTTGGCCCTCACAGGGGCGAACACCGGGGAGCTGTTTTTT. Full variable domain (remainder filled in from reference TRBV5-6 and TRBJ2-2): DAGVTQSPTHLIKTRGQQVTLRCSPKSGHDTVSWYQQALGQGPQFIFQYYEEEERQRGNFPDRFSGHQFPNYSSELNVNALLLGDSALYLCASSLALTGANTGELFFGEGSRLTVL.

The sample holds one count of this clone. The genes are TRBV5-1 and TRBJ1-4; D is possibly TRBD1 (5 bases). Germline lookup yields CDR1 SGHRS and CDR2 YFSETQ. V was pared by 0 bases and J by 8 bases, with 17 bases between. The CDR3 consists of 16 residues. This chain's CDR3 is CASSLVGHSTGEKLFF. The DNA for the CDR3 is TGCGCCAGCAGCTTGGTCGGACACTCAACGGGCGAAAAACTGTTTTTT.

This clone was detected only once. V is TRBV29-1 and J is TRBJ1-1; 8 nucleotides agree with TRBD1. Germline trimming cut 3 bases from V and 4 bases from J; bases unmatched to any gene: 7. The CDR3 has 14 residues. Germline V CDR1 and CDR2: SQVTM, ANQGSEA. The CDR3 DNA reads as TGCAGCGTTGACCCAGGGGGCTGGGCCACTGAAGCTTTCTTT. Its protein product is CSVDPGGWATEAFF.